This TCR beta chain was sequenced during a study of T cell clonotyping in hematopoietic cell transplantation. Study results and limitations: Pathologically expanded recipient clonotypes increased progressively from day 30 to day 180 as diversity fell. Broader posttransplant TCR repertoire diversity was predicted by graft donor and pretransplant recipient Inverse Simpson Index values.

Produced via immunoSEQ multiplex PCR; TCRdb's table is partial and in-frame only. The table includes about 13,000 clones, 80% to 95% detected once. V was clipped by 4 bases and J by 1 base, with 8 bases between them. The length of the CDR3 is 14 residues. Germline V gene lookup returns CDR1 SGHTA and CDR2 FQGNSA. A word on this clone: Its cognate antigen is unknown.

The sample in question was PBMCs, obtained 100 days after allogeneic stem cell transplant. The chain couples TRBV7-2 to TRBJ1-3; tentative D call: TRBD1 (6 bases). This sequence originates from a female patient aged 45 to 65 who had an allogeneic stem cell transplant from an unrelated donor, so the T cells may come from the graft donor. Some clones in this sample may be carry-over from other donors' samples. This CDR3 reads CASSSQGSGNTIYF. The CDR3 DNA reads as TGTGCCAGCAGCTCACAGGGATCTGGAAACACCATATATTTT.